Listed below are T cell receptor beta chains from one sample, sequenced in a study of identical twins. TCRdb independently ran MiXCR on the 5' RACE reads; one entry per CDR3 protein. The sample includes roughly 480,000 distinct CDR3 sequences, 20% to 25% of them seen just once. The same specimen was also included in a second study, on T cells expressing NK-cell markers.

Sequences were obtained from CD4+ T cells sorted from blood. The receptor set was obtained from a woman aged 18-29 years in good health. Each CDR3 is given with its conserved first and last residue. Fields, in order: D gene, J gene, clone size, V gene, CDR3 DNA, CDR3 protein. A D gene is named only where the DNA matches it firmly. Clone size appears in some rows only: once, few, many, or a class for an expanded clone.

TRBD2	TRBJ2-5	NA	TRBV7-9	TGTGCCAGCATCCCCCCGGGAGGAGAGACCCAGTACTTC	CASIPPGGETQYF
NA	TRBJ2-3	few	TRBV7-2	TGTGCCAGCAGCTTTTGGACCGCGGATACGCAGTATTTT	CASSFWTADTQYF
NA	TRBJ2-3	few	TRBV5-1	TGCGCCAGCACCGGGGACGGCACAGATACGCAGTATTTT	CASTGDGTDTQYF
NA	TRBJ2-1	NA	TRBV5-1	TGCGCCAGCAGCTTGGAGGCCAATCCCTACAATGAGCAGTTCTTC	CASSLEANPYNEQFF
NA	TRBJ1-1	NA	TRBV18	TGTGCCAGCTCACCTTCCCTGGGCTCTGAAGCTTTCTTT	CASSPSLGSEAFF
NA	TRBJ1-6	few	TRBV9	TGTGCCAGCAACTCCGGAGCGGCATACCCAAATTCACCCCTCCACTTT	CASNSGAAYPNSPLHF
TRBD1	TRBJ1-2	NA	TRBV6-1	TGTGCCAGCAGTAGTCCCGGGACAGGGATTTACGGCTACACCTTC	CASSSPGTGIYGYTF
NA	TRBJ1-3	few	TRBV6-5	TGTGCCAGCAGTTACTTTCCAGGGTTGAGCTCTGGAAACACCATATATTTT	CASSYFPGLSSGNTIYF
NA	TRBJ2-3	few	TRBV29-1	TGCAGCGGGGGAGGCGATACGCAGTATTTT	CSGGGDTQYF
NA	TRBJ2-2	NA	TRBV12-3/TRBV12-4	TGTGCCAGCAGTTTCACGTACACCGGGGAGCTGTTTTTT	CASSFTYTGELFF
NA	TRBJ2-7	few	TRBV20-1	TGCAGTGCTAGCAACCCTCTGGATATAACGGTCGAGCAGTACTTC	CSASNPLDITVEQYF
NA	TRBJ2-7	NA	TRBV6-2/TRBV6-3	TGTGCCAGCGGTCTAACGTCCGGAAGCGTTTCCTACGAGCAGTACTTC	CASGLTSGSVSYEQYF
TRBD1	TRBJ1-1	NA	TRBV6-1	TGTGCCAGCAGTGAAGCGCTGATCGGGACAGTGAACACTGAAGCTTTCTTT	CASSEALIGTVNTEAFF
TRBD1	TRBJ1-2	few	TRBV7-9	TGTGCCAGCAGCACCGGACAGGCATACTATGGCTACACCTTC	CASSTGQAYYGYTF
NA	TRBJ2-1	NA	TRBV10-3	TGTGCCATCCAAGTCGGTGTGTCTGAGCAGTTCTTC	CAIQVGVSEQFF
NA	TRBJ2-7	few	TRBV12-3/TRBV12-4	TGTGCCAGCAAAGGGAGCGAGCAGTACTTC	CASKGSEQYF
NA	TRBJ2-4	NA	TRBV11-2	TGTGCCAGCAGCTCCCCGGCCAAAAACATTCAGTACTTC	CASSSPAKNIQYF
NA	TRBJ2-3	few	TRBV9	TGTGCCAGCAGCGTAGGGCCAGCGGACACAGATACGCAGTATTTT	CASSVGPADTDTQYF
TRBD2	TRBJ2-7	few	TRBV5-5	TGTGCCAGCAGCCTGACTAGCAAGTTTTGGGAGCAGTACTTC	CASSLTSKFWEQYF
NA	TRBJ2-1	few	TRBV6-2/TRBV6-3	TGTGCCAGCAGCCTCAAAAATGGTAATGAGCAGTTCTTC	CASSLKNGNEQFF
NA	TRBJ2-4	few	TRBV20-1	TGCAGTGCTAGCCTCGACGGAACCAAAAACATTCAGTACTTC	CSASLDGTKNIQYF
NA	TRBJ2-3	NA	TRBV20-1	TGCAGTGCCCCGGCGGGTGGGGGCACAGATACGCAGTATTTT	CSAPAGGGTDTQYF
NA	TRBJ1-1	NA	TRBV27	TGTGCCAGCAGTGCAGCAGGCGGCACTGAAGCTTTCTTT	CASSAAGGTEAFF
NA	TRBJ2-7	NA	TRBV12-3/TRBV12-4	TGTGCCAGCAGCCGCCTCAGGGGTTACGAGCAGTACTTC	CASSRLRGYEQYF
NA	TRBJ2-3	few	TRBV6-1	TGTGCCAGCAGTATCACAGGGACTAGCACAGATACGCAGTATTTT	CASSITGTSTDTQYF
TRBD2	TRBJ2-1	NA	TRBV29-1	TGCAGCGTCTCCCTAGCGGGTGTTTACAATGAGCAGTTCTTC	CSVSLAGVYNEQFF
NA	TRBJ2-3	few	TRBV20-1	TGCAGTGCTTGGGCCCCGGGGCCAGATACGCAGTATTTT	CSAWAPGPDTQYF
NA	TRBJ2-5	NA	TRBV5-1	TGCGCCAGCAGCTTGAGGCCCCTCCAAGAGACCCAGTACTTC	CASSLRPLQETQYF
TRBD2	TRBJ2-1	NA	TRBV11-2	TGTGCCAGCAGAAAACGGGAGGAGGGACTAGCGGGAGATGCGCAGTTCTTC	CASRKREEGLAGDAQFF